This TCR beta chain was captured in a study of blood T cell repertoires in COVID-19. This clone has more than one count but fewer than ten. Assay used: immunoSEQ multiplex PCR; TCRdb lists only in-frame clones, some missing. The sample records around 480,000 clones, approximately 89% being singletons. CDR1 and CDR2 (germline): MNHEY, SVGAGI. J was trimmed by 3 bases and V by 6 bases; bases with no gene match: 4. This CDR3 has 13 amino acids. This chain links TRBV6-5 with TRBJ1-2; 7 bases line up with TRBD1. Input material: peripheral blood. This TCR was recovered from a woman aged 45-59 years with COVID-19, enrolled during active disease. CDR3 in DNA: TGTGCCAGCAGCTCGACAGGGTACTATGGCTACACCTTC. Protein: CASSSTGYYGYTF.